Listed here are 22 T cell receptor beta chains from one sample, sequenced in a study of blood T cells in healthy people across ages. Primers used in a second PCR of roughly 6 to 11 cycles were a sample-barcoded 5' primer and a J-beta primer mix. TCRdb ran MiXCR on the 5' RACE reads and lists one entry per CDR3 protein. The sample yields about 1.8 million distinct CDR3 sequences, approximately 50% seen once. Material for sequencing was blood. These receptors were taken from a woman aged 40 to 55 in good health.

This sequence joins TRBV24-1 and TRBJ2-3; TRBD2 might be the D (6 bases). The CDR3 totals 14 residues. The V gene lost 3 bases and the J gene lost 4 bases, with 10 bases spanning the gap. Germline CDR1 is KGHDR and CDR2 is SFDVKD. The CDR3 sequence is CATSDPRGPDTQYF. In nucleotides, the CDR3 is TGTGCCACCAGTGATCCGCGGGGCCCAGATACGCAGTATTTT.

The chain joins TRBV2 to TRBJ1-2, with 8 bases lining up with TRBD1. Trimming removed 8 bases from V and 2 bases from J; junction bases left unmatched: 13. Germline V gene sequence: CDR1 SNHLY, CDR2 FYNNEI. The CDR3 has 16 residues. CDR3 DNA sequence: TGTGCCAGCCCCCGTTTAGGGGACAGGACCAACTATGGCTACACCTTC. Protein: CASPRLGDRTNYGYTF.

The rearrangement uses TRBV20-1 and TRBJ1-3, with a possible D match to TRBD1 (5 bases). The V gene's germline CDR1 is DFQATT and CDR2 SNEGSKA (reference sequence). The V and J ends lost 3 bases and 2 bases respectively, with 11 bases between them. The CDR3 is made up of 14 amino acids. The CDR3 DNA sequence: TGCAGTGCTAGCAGACAGAGCCCTGGAAACACCATATATTTT. Translation: CSASRQSPGNTIYF.

The chain combines TRBV5-1 with TRBJ2-1, with TRBD2 identical over 11 bases. Germline CDR1 and CDR2: SGHRS and YFSETQ. V lost 4 bases and J lost 4; bases outside the gene matches: 10. The CDR3 loop spans 17 amino acids. CDR3 region: CASSPGGLAGGYNEQFF. CDR3 sequence (DNA): TGCGCCAGCAGCCCCGGTGGGCTAGCGGGGGGTTACAATGAGCAGTTCTTC.

This clonotype showed up just a few times. This chain uses TRBV4-1 with TRBJ1-1; D is unresolved. The CDR3 has 13 amino acids. Germline-derived CDR1 and CDR2 are MGHRA and YSYEKL. V lost 1 base and J 2 bases, leaving 5 bases between the germline ends. CDR3 protein: CASSQGFNTEAFF. Written as DNA, the CDR3 is TGCGCCAGCAGCCAAGGATTTAACACTGAAGCTTTCTTT.

The chain is built from TRBV11-2 and TRBJ2-5, with a tentative D call TRBD1 (6 bases). V lost 6 bases to trimming and J lost 2 bases, with 16 bases between them. CDR1 is SGHAT, CDR2 FQNNGV, per germline. The CDR3 has 15 residues. The CDR3 region is CASRPEGVWQETQYF. The CDR3, as DNA: TGTGCCAGCAGACCAGAGGGGGTCTGGCAAGAGACCCAGTACTTC.

This clonotype came up a few times. V gene TRBV6-5 combines with J gene TRBJ1-5, with D uncertain. Germline V gene data show CDR1 as MNHEY and CDR2 as SVGAGI. Between the trimmed V and J ends, which lost 2 bases and 6 bases, there was a span of 8 bases. The CDR3 contains 13 residues. The DNA of the CDR3 is TGTGCCAGCAGTTACAGGGAGGGTCAGCCCCAGCATTTT. It codes for CASSYREGQPQHF.

In nucleotides, the CDR3 is TGTGCCAGCAGGGGGAACCCTGGACAGTCCGGCACAGATACGCAGTATTTT. This encodes CASRGNPGQSGTDTQYF. This sequence joins TRBV6-2 or TRBV6-3 and TRBJ2-3; D is possibly TRBD1 (6 bases). The CDR3 totals 17 residues. Germline lookup yields CDR1 MNHEY and CDR2 SVGEGT. V was cut by 6 bases and J by 1 base, with 20 bases left in between.

In DNA, the CDR3 is TGTGCCAGCAGCGCCACACGGAGCATTCAGTACTTC. Residues: CASSATRSIQYF. The chain recombines TRBV7-9 with TRBJ2-4; D is unclear. V lost 5 bases and J 9 bases, leaving 11 bases between the germline ends. The germline gives CDR1 SEHNR, CDR2 FQNEAQ (reference sequence). CDR3 length: 12 amino acids.

The chain carries TRBV7-9 and TRBJ2-1; 11 bases map to TRBD2. The junction had 4 bases not matched to a gene; V was cut back by 1 base and J by 5 bases. The germline CDR1 and CDR2 sequences are SEHNR and FQNEAQ (reference sequence). The CDR3 length is 16 residues. CDR3 sequence (DNA): TGTGCCAGCAGCTTAGAGGGACTAGCGGAAAACAATGAGCAGTTCTTC. As protein: CASSLEGLAENNEQFF.

Concerning this clonotype: At one of its ends the junction is not consistent with the germline gene, which may arise from a read error. This sequence joins TRBV25-1 and TRBJ2-1; no clear D gene. From germline, CDR1 is MGHDK and CDR2 SYGVNS. The CDR3 spans 12 residues. In nucleotides, the CDR3 is TGTGCCAGCAACCAGGATGACAATGGGCAGTTCTTC. It specifies CASNQDDNGQFF.

The chain couples TRBV4-2 to TRBJ2-3; 12 bases agree with TRBD2. V shed 2 bases and J 4 bases; nucleotides not matched to a gene: 7. The CDR3 is made up of 17 amino acids. CDR1 is LGHNA and CDR2 is YNFKEQ in the germline V gene. The CDR3 DNA sequence: TGTGCCAGCAGCCAACCCGCGACTAGCGGGGGAGCAGATACGCAGTATTTT. It encodes CASSQPATSGGADTQYF.

The chain uses TRBV7-9 and TRBJ1-2; D gene ambiguous. CDR1 SEHNR and CDR2 FQNEAQ come from the germline V gene (reference sequence). The CDR3 contains 18 residues. Trimming stripped 1 base from V and 4 bases from J, with 22 bases between. CDR3 coding DNA: TGTGCCAGCAGCTTAGAACAACGCGGGTGGGCGCAGGTCTATGGCTACACCTTC. As protein: CASSLEQRGWAQVYGYTF.

The V and J genes are TRBV4-3 and TRBJ1-2; D gene ambiguous. Germline CDR1 and CDR2: LGHNA and YSLEER. The CDR3 loop spans 15 amino acids. Trimming left V 0 bases short and J 4 bases short, with 12 bases between. CDR3 DNA: TGCGCCAGCAGCCAAGACGCCAGGTCGGGCTATGGCTACACCTTC. Translating it yields CASSQDARSGYGYTF.

The chain couples TRBV5-1 to TRBJ2-1; tentative D call: TRBD1 (7 bases). CDR1 and CDR2 (germline): SGHRS, YFSETQ. This CDR3 contains 15 residues. The V end lost 1 base, the J end lost 6 bases, and 14 bases lay between the germline ends. CDR3 DNA sequence: TGCGCCAGCAGCTTGACGCAGGGGGGATTCAATGAGCAGTTCTTC. As protein: CASSLTQGGFNEQFF.

This clonotype was seen a few times. The chain joins TRBV6-5 to TRBJ2-4, with D perhaps TRBD1 or TRBD2 (5 bases each). TRBJ2-7 matches the DNA end more closely, so the J call is doubtful. The germline gives CDR1 MNHEY, CDR2 SVGAGI. This CDR3 spans 15 amino acids. The CDR3: CASSSEGRPDYEQYF. In DNA form, the CDR3 reads TGTGCCAGCAGTTCCGAGGGACGGCCGGACTACGAGCAGTACTTC.

V is TRBV5-4 and J is TRBJ2-1; D gene unclear. The DNA matches TRBJ2-7 better at its end, which makes the J call doubtful. The germline gives CDR1 SGHNT, CDR2 YYREEE (reference sequence). CDR3 length equals 15 residues. The CDR3 bases are TGTGCCAGCAGCCAACCGAGGAGCTCCTACAATGAGCAGTACTTC. Its translation: CASSQPRSSYNEQYF.

The CDR3 sequence: CASSQGNVVEKLFF. The CDR3 DNA reads TGTGCCAGCAGCCAAGGCAATGTGGTCGAAAAACTGTTTTTT. The chain carries TRBV4-2 and TRBJ1-4; D uncertain. CDR1 LGHNA and CDR2 YNFKEQ come from the germline V gene. V lost 1 base, J lost 8 bases, and 11 bases lay in between. The CDR3 has 14 residues.

The V and J genes are TRBV12-3 or TRBV12-4 and TRBJ2-7; D may be TRBD1 or TRBD2 (5 bases each). The CDR3 is made up of 14 amino acids. V lost 5 bases, J lost 3 bases, and 14 bases lay in between. Written as DNA, the CDR3 is TGTGCCAGCAGTGGGGACGGATTCAACTACGAGCAGTACTTC. Protein sequence: CASSGDGFNYEQYF.

The V gene is TRBV11-1, the J gene TRBJ2-7, with TRBD1 identical over 10 bases. Germline loops: CDR1 SGHAT, CDR2 FQDESV (reference sequence). CDR3 length equals 15 residues. Trimming cost V 5 bases and J 5 bases; bases outside gene matches: 9. The CDR3 sequence: CASSNRDRGVHEQYF. The CDR3 DNA sequence: TGTGCCAGCAGCAACCGGGACAGGGGTGTCCACGAGCAGTACTTC.

This clonotype was detected only a few times. The chain links TRBV4-3 to TRBJ2-5; D is ambiguous. This CDR3 spans 13 amino acids. V was pared by 1 base and J by 7 bases, with 10 bases between. Germline CDR1 LGHNA, CDR2 YSLEER. The CDR3 region is CASSQGGTGTQYF. The CDR3 nucleotides read TGCGCCAGCAGCCAAGGGGGAACGGGGACCCAGTACTTC.

The V gene is TRBV25-1, the J gene TRBJ2-4; 8 bases are a match to TRBD1. The end of the DNA is better explained by TRBJ2-7, so the J call may be wrong. From germline, CDR1 is MGHDK and CDR2 SYGVNS. The CDR3 extends over 12 amino acids. The CDR3 region has the DNA TGTGCCAGCAGTGGAGACAGGGGCGAGCAGTACTTC. Protein: CASSGDRGEQYF.